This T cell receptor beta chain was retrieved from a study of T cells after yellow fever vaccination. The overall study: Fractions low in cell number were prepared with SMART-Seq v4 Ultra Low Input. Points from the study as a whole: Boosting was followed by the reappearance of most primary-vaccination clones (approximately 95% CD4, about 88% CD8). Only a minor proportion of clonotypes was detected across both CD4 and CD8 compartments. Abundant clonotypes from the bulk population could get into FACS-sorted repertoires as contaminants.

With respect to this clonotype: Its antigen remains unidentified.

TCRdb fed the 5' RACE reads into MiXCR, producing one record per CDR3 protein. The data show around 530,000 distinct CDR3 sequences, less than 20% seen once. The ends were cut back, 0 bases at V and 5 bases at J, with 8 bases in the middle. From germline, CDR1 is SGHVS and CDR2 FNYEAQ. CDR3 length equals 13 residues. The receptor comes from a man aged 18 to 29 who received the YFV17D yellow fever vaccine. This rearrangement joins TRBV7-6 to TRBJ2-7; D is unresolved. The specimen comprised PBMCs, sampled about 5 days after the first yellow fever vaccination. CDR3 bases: TGTGCCAGCAGCTTAGCCCTTTATAACGAGCAGTACTTC. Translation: CASSLALYNEQYF. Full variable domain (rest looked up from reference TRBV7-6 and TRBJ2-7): GAGVSQSPRYKVTKRGQDVALRCDPISGHVSLYWYRQALGQGPEFLTYFNYEAQQDKSGLPNDRFSAERPEGSISTLTIQRTEQRDSAMYRCASSLALYNEQYFGPGTRLTVT.